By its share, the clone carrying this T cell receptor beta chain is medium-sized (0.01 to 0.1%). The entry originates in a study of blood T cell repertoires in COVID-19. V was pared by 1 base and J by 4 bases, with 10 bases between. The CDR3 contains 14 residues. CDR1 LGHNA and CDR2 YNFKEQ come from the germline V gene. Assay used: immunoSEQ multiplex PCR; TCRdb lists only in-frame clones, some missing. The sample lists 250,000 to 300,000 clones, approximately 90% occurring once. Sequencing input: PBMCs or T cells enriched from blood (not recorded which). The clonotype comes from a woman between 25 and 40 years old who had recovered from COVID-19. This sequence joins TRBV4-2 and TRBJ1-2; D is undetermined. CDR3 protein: CASSQGTDFYGYTF. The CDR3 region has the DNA TGTGCCAGCAGCCAAGGGACGGACTTCTATGGCTACACCTTC.